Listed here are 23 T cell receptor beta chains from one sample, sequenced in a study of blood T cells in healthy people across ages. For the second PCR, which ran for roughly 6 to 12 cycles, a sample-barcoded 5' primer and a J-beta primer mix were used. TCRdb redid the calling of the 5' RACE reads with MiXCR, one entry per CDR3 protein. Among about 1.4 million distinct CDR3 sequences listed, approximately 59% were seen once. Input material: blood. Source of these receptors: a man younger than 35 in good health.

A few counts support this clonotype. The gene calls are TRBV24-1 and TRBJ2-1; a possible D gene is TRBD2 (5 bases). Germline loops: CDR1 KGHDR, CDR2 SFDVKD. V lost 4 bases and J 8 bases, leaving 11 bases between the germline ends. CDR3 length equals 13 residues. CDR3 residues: CATSDGGFDEQFF. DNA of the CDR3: TGTGCCACCAGTGACGGAGGATTCGATGAGCAGTTCTTC.

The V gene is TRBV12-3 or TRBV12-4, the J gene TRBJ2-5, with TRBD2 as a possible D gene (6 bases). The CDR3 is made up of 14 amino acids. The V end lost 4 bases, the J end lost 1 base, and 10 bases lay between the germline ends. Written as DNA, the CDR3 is TGTGCCAGCAGTTCCCGGACTACCCAAGAGACCCAGTACTTC. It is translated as CASSSRTTQETQYF.

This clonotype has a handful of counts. The CDR3, as DNA: TGTGCCAGCAGCCAAGATCTCGGGCCCACTGCTGGCTACACCTTC. Residues: CASSQDLGPTAGYTF. The chain is built from TRBV4-2 and TRBJ1-2, with D uncertain. The length of the CDR3 is 15 residues. Germline lookup yields CDR1 LGHNA and CDR2 YNFKEQ. V gave up 0 bases and J gave up 7 bases, with 15 bases separating them.

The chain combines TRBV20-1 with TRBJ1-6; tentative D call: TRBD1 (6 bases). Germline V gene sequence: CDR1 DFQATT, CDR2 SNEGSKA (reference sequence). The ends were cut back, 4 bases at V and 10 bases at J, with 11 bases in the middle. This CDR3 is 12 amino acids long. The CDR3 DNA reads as TGCAGTGCTACTGGACAGATCTCACCCCTCCACTTT. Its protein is CSATGQISPLHF.

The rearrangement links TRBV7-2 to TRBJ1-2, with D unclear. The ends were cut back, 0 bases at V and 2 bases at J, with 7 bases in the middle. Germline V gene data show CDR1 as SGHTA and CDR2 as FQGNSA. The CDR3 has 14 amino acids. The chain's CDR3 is CASSLAVENYGYTF. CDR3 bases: TGTGCCAGCAGCTTAGCGGTAGAAAACTATGGCTACACCTTC.

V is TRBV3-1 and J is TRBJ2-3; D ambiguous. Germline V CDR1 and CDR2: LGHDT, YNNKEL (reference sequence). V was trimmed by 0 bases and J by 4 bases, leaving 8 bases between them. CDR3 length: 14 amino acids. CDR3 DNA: TGTGCCAGCAGCCAAGACTCCATATCAGATACGCAGTATTTT. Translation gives CASSQDSISDTQYF.

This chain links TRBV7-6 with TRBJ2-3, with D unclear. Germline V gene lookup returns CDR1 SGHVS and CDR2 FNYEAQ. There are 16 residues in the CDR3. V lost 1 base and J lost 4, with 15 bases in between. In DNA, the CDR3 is TGTGCCAGCAGCTTAGGTTTACAAGTCGGCCCAGATACGCAGTATTTT. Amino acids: CASSLGLQVGPDTQYF.

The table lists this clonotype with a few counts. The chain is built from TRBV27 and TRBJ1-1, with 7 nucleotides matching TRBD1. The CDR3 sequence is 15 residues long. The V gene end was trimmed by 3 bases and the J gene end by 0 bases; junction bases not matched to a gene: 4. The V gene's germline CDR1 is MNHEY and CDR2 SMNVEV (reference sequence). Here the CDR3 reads CASSLLTGMNTEAFF. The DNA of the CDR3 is TGTGCCAGCAGTTTGCTGACAGGGATGAACACTGAAGCTTTCTTT.

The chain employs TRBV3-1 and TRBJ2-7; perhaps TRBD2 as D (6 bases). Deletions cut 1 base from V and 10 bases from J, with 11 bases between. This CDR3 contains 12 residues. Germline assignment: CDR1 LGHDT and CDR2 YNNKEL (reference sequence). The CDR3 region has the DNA TGTGCCAGCAGCCAAGGTCAGGCGGGACAGTACTTC. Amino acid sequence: CASSQGQAGQYF.

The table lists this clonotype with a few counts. The CDR3 region is CSVAVQGYVTEAFF. The CDR3 DNA is TGCAGCGTCGCCGTTCAGGGGTATGTCACTGAAGCTTTCTTT. The chain joins TRBV29-1 to TRBJ1-1; D perhaps matches TRBD1 (6 bases). With 6 bases removed from V and 4 bases from J, the gap between germline ends came to 18 bases. CDR3 length: 14 amino acids. Germline assignment: CDR1 SQVTM and CDR2 ANQGSEA.

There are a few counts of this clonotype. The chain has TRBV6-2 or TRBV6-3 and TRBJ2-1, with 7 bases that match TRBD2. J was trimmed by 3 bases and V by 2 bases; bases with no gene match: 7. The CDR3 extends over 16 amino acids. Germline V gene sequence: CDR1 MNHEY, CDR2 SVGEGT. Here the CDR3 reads CASSYVLADIYNEQFF. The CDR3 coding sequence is TGTGCCAGCAGTTACGTTCTAGCGGACATCTACAATGAGCAGTTCTTC.

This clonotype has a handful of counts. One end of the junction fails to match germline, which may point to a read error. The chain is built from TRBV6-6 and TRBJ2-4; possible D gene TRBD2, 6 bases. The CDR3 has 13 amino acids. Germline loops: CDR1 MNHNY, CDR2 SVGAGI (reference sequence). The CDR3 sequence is CASSDSGGKEQYF. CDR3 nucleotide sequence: TGTGCCAGCAGTGACTCTGGAGGGAAGGAGCAGTACTTC.

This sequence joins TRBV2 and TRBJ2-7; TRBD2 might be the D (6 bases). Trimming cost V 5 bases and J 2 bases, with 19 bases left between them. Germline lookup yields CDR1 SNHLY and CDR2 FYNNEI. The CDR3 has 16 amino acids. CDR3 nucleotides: TGTGCCAGCAGTACAAATTCCGGGACTCCCACCTACGAGCAGTACTTC. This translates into CASSTNSGTPTYEQYF.

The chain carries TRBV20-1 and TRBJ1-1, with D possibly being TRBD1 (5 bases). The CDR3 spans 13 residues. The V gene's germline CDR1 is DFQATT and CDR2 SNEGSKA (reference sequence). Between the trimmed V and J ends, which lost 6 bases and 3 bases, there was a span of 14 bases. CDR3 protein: CSAQEVGDTEAFF. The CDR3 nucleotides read TGCAGTGCACAGGAGGTTGGTGACACTGAAGCTTTCTTT.

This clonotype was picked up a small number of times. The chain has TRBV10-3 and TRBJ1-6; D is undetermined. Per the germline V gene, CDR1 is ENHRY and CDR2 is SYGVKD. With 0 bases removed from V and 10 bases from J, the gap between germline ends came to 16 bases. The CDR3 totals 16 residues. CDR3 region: CAISESLGGNGSPLHF. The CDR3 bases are TGTGCCATCAGTGAGTCGTTAGGAGGGAACGGATCACCCCTCCACTTT.

The CDR3 region is CASSQNLLEETQYF. The CDR3, as DNA: TGTGCCAGCAGCCAAAATCTGCTCGAGGAGACCCAGTACTTC. V gene TRBV4-2 combines with J gene TRBJ2-5; no firm D call. V lost 2 bases and J lost 5, with 12 bases in between. The CDR3 is made up of 14 amino acids. Germline V gene sequence: CDR1 LGHNA, CDR2 YNFKEQ.

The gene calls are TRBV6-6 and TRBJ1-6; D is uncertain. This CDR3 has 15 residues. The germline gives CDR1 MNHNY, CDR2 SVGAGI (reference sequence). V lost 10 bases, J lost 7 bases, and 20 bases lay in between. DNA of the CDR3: TGTGCCACCTATACGGGAGGGTTTAGAAATTCACCCCTCCACTTT. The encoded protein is CATYTGGFRNSPLHF.

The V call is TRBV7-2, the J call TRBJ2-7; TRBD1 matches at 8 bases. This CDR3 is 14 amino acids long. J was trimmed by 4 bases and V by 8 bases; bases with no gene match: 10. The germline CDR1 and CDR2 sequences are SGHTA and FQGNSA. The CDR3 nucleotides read TGTGCCAGCGGGGATGGCAGGGGGCTTTACGAGCAGTACTTC. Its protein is CASGDGRGLYEQYF. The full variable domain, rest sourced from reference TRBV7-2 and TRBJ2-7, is GAGVSQSPSNKVTEKGKDVELRCDPISGHTALYWYRQSLGQGLEFLIYFQGNSAPDKSGLPSDRFSAERTGGSVSTLTIQRTQQEDSAVYLCASGDGRGLYEQYFGPGTRLTVT.

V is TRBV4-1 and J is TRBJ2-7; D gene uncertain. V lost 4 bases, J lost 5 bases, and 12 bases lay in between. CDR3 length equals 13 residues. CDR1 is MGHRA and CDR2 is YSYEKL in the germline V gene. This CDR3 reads CASSPASWDEQYF. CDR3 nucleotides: TGCGCCAGCAGCCCAGCATCCTGGGACGAGCAGTACTTC.

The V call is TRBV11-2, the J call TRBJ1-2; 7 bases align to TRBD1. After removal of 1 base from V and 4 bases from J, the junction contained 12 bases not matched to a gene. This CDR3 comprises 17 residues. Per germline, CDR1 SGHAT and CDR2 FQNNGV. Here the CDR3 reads CASSLAPTGRVFYGYTF. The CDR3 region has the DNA TGTGCCAGCAGCTTAGCTCCGACAGGGAGGGTCTTCTATGGCTACACCTTC.

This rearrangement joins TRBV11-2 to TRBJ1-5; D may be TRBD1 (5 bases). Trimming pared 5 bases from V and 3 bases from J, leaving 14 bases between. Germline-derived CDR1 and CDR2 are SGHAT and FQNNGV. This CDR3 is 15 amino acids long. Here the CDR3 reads CASSPQIGANQPQHF. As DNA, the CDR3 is TGTGCCAGCAGCCCGCAAATTGGGGCCAATCAGCCCCAGCATTTT.

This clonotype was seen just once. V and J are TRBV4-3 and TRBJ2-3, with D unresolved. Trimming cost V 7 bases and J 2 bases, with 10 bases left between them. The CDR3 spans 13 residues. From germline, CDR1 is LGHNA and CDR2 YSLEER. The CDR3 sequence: CASKGRDTDTQYF. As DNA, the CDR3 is TGCGCCAGCAAAGGTAGAGACACAGATACGCAGTATTTT.

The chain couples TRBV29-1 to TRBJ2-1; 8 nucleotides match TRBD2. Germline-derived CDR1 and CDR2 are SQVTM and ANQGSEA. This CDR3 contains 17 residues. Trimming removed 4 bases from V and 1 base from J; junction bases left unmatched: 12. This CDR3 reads CSVARAGVSPSYNEQFF. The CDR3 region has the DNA TGCAGCGTTGCTCGAGCGGGAGTATCGCCTTCCTACAATGAGCAGTTCTTC.